These 27 T cell receptor beta chains came from one sample sequenced in a study of T cell repertoires in ileal Crohn's disease. Some clones are missing from TCRdb's copy, which holds only in-frame ones; the method was immunoSEQ multiplex PCR. This table has about 14,000 clones, roughly four fifths appearing once. The sequenced material came from ileal tissue. These receptor sequences come from an adult with Crohn's disease.

This rearrangement joins TRBV2 to TRBJ2-7; 9 nucleotides line up with TRBD1. The V segment lost 7 bases and the J segment 6 bases; nucleotides outside the gene matches: 7. The germline V gene has CDR1 SNHLY and CDR2 FYNNEI. The CDR3 consists of 13 residues. CDR3 region: CASNLGQGLEQYF. The CDR3 DNA follows: TGTGCCAGCAACCTGGGACAGGGCCTCGAGCAGTACTTC.

V usage is TRBV28 and J usage is TRBJ2-1, with 7 bases matching TRBD2. V lost 5 bases, J lost 2 bases, and 3 bases stayed unmatched. This CDR3 spans 14 amino acids. Germline V gene sequence: CDR1 MDHEN, CDR2 SYDVKM. CDR3 sequence (DNA): TGTGCCAGCAGTCCCGGGGGGACCTACAATGAGCAGTTCTTC. Translated, it gives CASSPGGTYNEQFF.

The V gene is TRBV5-1, the J gene TRBJ2-3, with D unclear. The germline CDR1 and CDR2 sequences are SGHRS and YFSETQ. Between the trimmed V and J ends, which lost 3 bases and 7 bases, there was a span of 12 bases. This CDR3 is 13 amino acids long. This CDR3 is CASSSKTTNTQYF. The CDR3 DNA reads TGCGCCAGCAGCTCTAAGACAACAAATACGCAGTATTTT.

The V and J genes are TRBV5-4 and TRBJ2-1, with 12 bases fitting TRBD2. In germline, CDR1 is SGHNT, CDR2 YYREEE (reference sequence). The junction had 7 bases not matched to a gene; V was cut back by 0 bases and J by 12 bases. The CDR3 consists of 15 residues. The CDR3 nucleotides are TGTGCCAGCAGCTTGGGACTAGCGGGGGCCCAGGGGCAGTTCTTC. Translating it yields CASSLGLAGAQGQFF.

In DNA form, the CDR3 reads TGTGCCAGCTCACCAAGAACGAGACAGGCACAGGCCTCCGCGAACACCGGGGAGCTGTTTTTT. This translates into CASSPRTRQAQASANTGELFF. The V and J genes are TRBV18 and TRBJ2-2, with D maybe TRBD1 (6 bases). This CDR3 spans 21 amino acids. CDR1 and CDR2 from the germline V gene are KGHSH and LQKENI. The V end was cut by 2 bases, the J end by 0 bases, with 25 bases between.

Of note for this clone: Other nucleotide sequences in the sample specify the same CDR3. The V call is TRBV5-1, the J call TRBJ2-7; tentatively, D is TRBD2 (6 bases). V was trimmed by 2 bases and J by 4 bases, leaving 7 bases between them. The CDR3 runs to 12 residues. Germline assignment: CDR1 SGHRS and CDR2 YFSETQ. The CDR3 here is CASSFGGYEQYF. In nucleotides, the CDR3 is TGCGCCAGCAGCTTCGGAGGGTACGAGCAGTACTTC. Full variable domain (rest looked up from reference TRBV5-1 and TRBJ2-7): KAGVTQTPRYLIKTRGQQVTLSCSPISGHRSVSWYQQTPGQGLQFLFEYFSETQRNKGNFPGRFSGRQFSNSRSEMNVSTLELGDSALYLCASSFGGYEQYFGPGTRLTVT.

This clone is a singleton in its sample. CDR3 region: CASRPQTALYEQYF. CDR3 coding DNA: TGTGCCAGCAGGCCCCAGACAGCCCTTTACGAGCAGTACTTC. The chain carries TRBV28 and TRBJ2-7, with D maybe TRBD1 (5 bases). CDR1 and CDR2 (germline): MDHEN, SYDVKM. Trimming shortened V by 6 bases and J by 4 bases, and 16 bases separated the two germline ends. The CDR3 runs to 14 residues.

This chain connects TRBV28 to TRBJ2-4, with 7 nucleotides matching TRBD1. Losses at the gene ends were 7 bases for V and 0 bases for J; bases not matched to a gene: 21. CDR1 MDHEN and CDR2 SYDVKM come from the germline V gene. CDR3 length: 20 residues. CDR3 protein: CASNKAGTDFRGLAKNIQYF. CDR3 nucleotides: TGTGCCAGCAATAAAGCCGGGACAGACTTTAGGGGGCTAGCCAAAAACATTCAGTACTTC.

The chain links TRBV28 to TRBJ2-1; 12 bases are shared with TRBD2. The germline V gene encodes CDR1 MDHEN and CDR2 SYDVKM. This CDR3 has 21 residues. V lost 6 bases, J lost 5 bases, and 23 bases stayed unmatched. CDR3 sequence (DNA): TGTGCCAGCAGCCCGACTGAACTGATTAGACTAGCGGGGGAGGTAAACAATGAGCAGTTCTTC. This encodes CASSPTELIRLAGEVNNEQFF.

This chain links TRBV28 with TRBJ2-7; 7 bases match TRBD1. The CDR3 has 15 amino acids. Germline-derived CDR1 and CDR2 are MDHEN and SYDVKM. With V trimmed by 2 bases and J by 0 bases, 4 bases remained unmatched. The CDR3 loop reads CASSLGTAISYEQYF. The CDR3 region has the DNA TGTGCCAGCAGTTTAGGGACAGCCATCTCCTACGAGCAGTACTTC.

The V gene is TRBV30, the J gene TRBJ1-1, with TRBD1 identical over 7 bases. The CDR3 is 13 amino acids. Trimming took 1 base from V and 4 from J; bases not matched to a gene: 3. Germline-derived CDR1 and CDR2 are GTSNPN and SVGIG (reference sequence). The CDR3 region is CAWSGQGITEAFF. In nucleotides, the CDR3 is TGTGCCTGGAGTGGACAGGGTATCACTGAAGCTTTCTTT.

J is TRBJ2-2 and V is TRBV5-4; TRBD1 might be the D (6 bases). With 4 bases removed from V and 2 bases from J, the gap between germline ends came to 15 bases. The germline gives CDR1 SGHNT, CDR2 YYREEE (reference sequence). The CDR3 covers 16 residues. CDR3: CASSADRISNTGELFF. Written as DNA, the CDR3 is TGTGCCAGCAGCGCGGACAGAATTTCTAACACCGGGGAGCTGTTTTTT. The variable domain in full, with the rest retrieved from reference TRBV5-4 and TRBJ2-2, is ETGVTQSPTHLIKTRGQQVTLRCSSQSGHNTVSWYQQALGQGPQFIFQYYREEENGRGNFPPRFSGLQFPNYSSELNVNALELDDSALYLCASSADRISNTGELFFGEGSRLTVL.

This sequence joins TRBV11-2 and TRBJ1-3; no definite D call. Germline loops: CDR1 SGHAT, CDR2 FQNNGV. The CDR3 is 16 residues long. Trimming cost V 5 bases and J 0 bases, with 14 bases left between them. As DNA, the CDR3 is TGTGCCAGCAGCCCAAGAGAGGGCCTCTCTGGAAACACCATATATTTT. The encoded protein is CASSPREGLSGNTIYF. Full variable domain (outside the CDR3, taken from reference TRBV11-2 and TRBJ1-3): EAGVAQSPRYKIIEKRQSVAFWCNPISGHATLYWYQQILGQGPKLLIQFQNNGVVDDSQLPKDRFSAERLKGVDSTLKIQPAKLEDSAVYLCASSPREGLSGNTIYFGEGSWLTVV.

This chain connects TRBV5-4 to TRBJ2-2, with a tentative D call TRBD2 (6 bases). V lost 4 bases to trimming and J lost 0 bases, with 13 bases between them. CDR1 is SGHNT and CDR2 is YYREEE in the germline V gene (reference sequence). This CDR3 has 16 residues. The CDR3 loop is CASSTRTGANTGELFF. In nucleotides, the CDR3 is TGTGCCAGCAGCACCCGGACGGGAGCGAACACCGGGGAGCTGTTTTTT.

This clone has more than one count but fewer than ten. V usage is TRBV9 and J usage is TRBJ1-6; 7 bases map to TRBD1. With V trimmed by 0 bases and J by 7 bases, 7 bases remained unmatched. Germline CDR1 reads SGDLS; CDR2 reads YYNGEE. CDR3 length: 16 residues. This CDR3 is CASSVGSGQKNSPLHF. The CDR3 DNA is TGTGCCAGCAGCGTAGGTTCGGGACAGAAAAATTCACCCCTCCACTTT.

The chain combines TRBV10-3 with TRBJ1-2; 8 positions agree with TRBD1. The CDR3 runs to 13 residues. The trim removed 8 bases at V and 4 bases at J, leaving 6 bases unmatched. Germline values: CDR1 ENHRY, CDR2 SYGVKD. The CDR3 reads CAIGTGAAYGYTF. DNA of the CDR3: TGTGCCATCGGGACAGGTGCCGCCTATGGCTACACCTTC.

The chain joins TRBV6-1 to TRBJ1-6, with D perhaps matching TRBD1 (6 bases). The V end was cut by 2 bases, the J end by 5 bases, with 7 bases between. The germline CDR1 and CDR2 sequences are MNHNS and SASEGT. This CDR3 has 14 amino acids. CDR3 nucleotide sequence: TGTGCCAGCAGTGAACACAGGGATAATTCACCCCTCCACTTT. Translating gives CASSEHRDNSPLHF.

The CDR3 reads CASSPYGTGEYSNQPQHF. CDR3 bases: TGTGCCAGCAGCCCTTATGGGACAGGGGAATATAGCAATCAGCCCCAGCATTTT. The genes are TRBV5-5 and TRBJ1-5; TRBD1 matches at 10 bases. The CDR3 extends over 18 amino acids. The trim removed 4 bases at V and 0 bases at J, leaving 10 bases unmatched. The germline V gene encodes CDR1 SGHKS and CDR2 YYEKEE (reference sequence).

The chain combines TRBV6-4 with TRBJ2-3, with D possibly being TRBD1 (6 bases). CDR1 MRHNA and CDR2 SNTAGT come from the germline V gene. The germline V and J ends were trimmed by 5 bases and 10 bases, with 16 bases remaining between them. The CDR3 loop spans 13 amino acids. The CDR3 nucleotides read TGTGCCAGCAGTCCGGACGGTGCAGGGGCGCAGTATTTT. Amino acid sequence: CASSPDGAGAQYF.

This clone was observed a handful of times. V is TRBV7-8 and J is TRBJ2-7; 11 nucleotides match TRBD2. CDR3 length: 14 amino acids. The V gene's germline CDR1 is SGHVS and CDR2 FQNEAQ. V dropped 4 bases and J dropped 5; count of bases not matched to a gene: 4. The CDR3 DNA reads TGTGCCAGCAGCTCAGGGACTAGCGGCCACGAGCAGTACTTC. Protein: CASSSGTSGHEQYF. Complete variable domain (other parts from reference TRBV7-8 and TRBJ2-7): GAGVSQSPRYKVAKRGQDVALRCDPISGHVSLFWYQQALGQGPEFLTYFQNEAQLDKSGLPSDRFFAERPEGSVSTLKIQRTQQEDSAVYLCASSSGTSGHEQYFGPGTRLTVT.

The V gene is TRBV5-4, the J gene TRBJ1-5; 7 nucleotides agree with TRBD1. Losses at the gene ends were 2 bases for V and 6 bases for J; bases not matched to a gene: 2. The CDR3 totals 13 residues. CDR1 is SGHNT, CDR2 YYREEE, per germline (reference sequence). This CDR3 reads CASSLSGGQPQHF. CDR3 in DNA: TGTGCCAGCAGCTTATCAGGGGGTCAGCCCCAGCATTTT.

This clone was seen a single time. The chain uses TRBV10-3 and TRBJ1-3, with D maybe TRBD1 (5 bases). CDR1 and CDR2 from the germline V gene are ENHRY and SYGVKD. Deletions cut 2 bases from V and 1 base from J, with 6 bases between. The CDR3 extends over 14 amino acids. The CDR3 loop is CAISEGQSGNTIYF. The CDR3 DNA follows: TGTGCCATCAGTGAGGGACAATCTGGAAACACCATATATTTT.

The V and J genes are TRBV4-1 and TRBJ2-7, with 7 bases identical to TRBD1. The CDR3 runs 15 residues. The junction had 13 bases not matched to a gene; V was cut back by 4 bases and J by 7 bases. Germline assignment: CDR1 MGHRA and CDR2 YSYEKL. CDR3 DNA: TGCGCCAGCAGCCCATTGACAGGGAAAAAACGGGAGCAGTACTTC. Its protein product is CASSPLTGKKREQYF.

This chain links TRBV28 with TRBJ1-2, with 7 bases aligning to TRBD1. The J segment lost 4 bases and the V segment lost 5 bases, leaving 7 bases of the junction unmatched. Germline values: CDR1 MDHEN, CDR2 SYDVKM. The CDR3 contains 14 residues. CDR3 DNA sequence: TGTGCCAGCAGTCCTCTCCGGGACAGCTATGGCTACACCTTC. Translated: CASSPLRDSYGYTF.

The chain links TRBV7-7 to TRBJ2-5; 7 bases map to TRBD1. Germline lookup yields CDR1 SSHAT and CDR2 FNYEAQ (reference sequence). The CDR3 has 14 amino acids. J lost 7 bases, V lost 5 bases, and 10 bases had no gene match. CDR3 DNA sequence: TGTGCCAGCAGCCGGCAGGGGGTAAAGGGGACCCAGTACTTC. It is translated as CASSRQGVKGTQYF.

V usage is TRBV18 and J usage is TRBJ1-1; TRBD1 agrees at 9 bases. This CDR3 is built from 16 residues. Germline V CDR1 and CDR2: KGHSH, LQKENI. V was clipped by 3 bases and J by 7 bases; unmatched bases: 12. CDR3 protein: CASSPGQGGFSDEAFF. For the CDR3, the DNA is TGTGCCAGCTCACCGGGACAGGGAGGGTTTTCGGATGAAGCTTTCTTT.

This clone appeared once. The V gene is TRBV27, the J gene TRBJ1-2; D possibly corresponds to TRBD1 (6 bases). Germline loops: CDR1 MNHEY, CDR2 SMNVEV (reference sequence). V lost 1 base and J 1 base, leaving 10 bases between the germline ends. CDR3 length equals 15 residues. CDR3 DNA sequence: TGTGCCAGCAGTTTATTAGGACAGAATAACTATGGCTACACCTTC. Translation gives CASSLLGQNNYGYTF.